This T cell receptor beta chain is from a study of blood T cell repertoires in COVID-19 (dated by TCRdb to the early 2020s). Study-level background: Collaborator samples came from the United States, Italy and Spain and covered acute and convalescent phases of COVID-19. The repertoires were released in a freely available public database intended as a resource for research on the immune response to SARS-CoV-2. HLA class I and class II types, where available, came from metadata supplied by the sample provider rather than from assay-based typing. Samples were obtained from the ongoing ImmuneRACE study (first 160 participants) and from about 1,300 subjects provided by 6 global collaborators. Sample metadata almost always included a de-identified subject ID, COVID-19 status, age in years and sex. The prospective study material was composed of cDNA or gDNA derived from T cells, B-cell-depleted T cells, or PBMCs. The dataset comprised deeply sampled blood TCRbeta repertoires from subjects exposed to, actively infected with, or recovered from COVID-19. The full study reports these points: The quantity of clinical and demographic metadata differed by source and by participant and was supplied without curation.

About this clone itself: It lacks a known antigen. It has no much larger one-base neighbor in the sample; base qualities were not kept.

Whole blood was collected in K2EDTA tubes by collaborating institutions according to the institutions' own protocols. For TCRbeta analysis, collaborators shipped samples in one of three forms: frozen whole blood, isolated PBMCs, or DNA extracted from either of those sample types. TCRbeta CDR3 regions were amplified from genomic DNA by means of the immunoSEQ Assay, a bias-controlled multiplex PCR. The authors processed their data as follows. Nucleated cell counts per sample were estimated from amplification of reference gene primers within the assay. Sequence reads were collapsed and filtered to measure the absolute abundance of every unique TCRbeta CDR3 rearrangement. Productive Simpson clonality was computed per sample as the square root of Simpson's diversity index over productive rearrangements. Here the immuneACCESS table is served through TCRdb, limited to in-frame sequences with V and J called. Missing clones are a known gap in these copies; in checked studies unresolved V genes cover under half, and the rest lacks a known reason. V and J calls and clone size are given by that table; D and trimming were obtained from the DNA. In all, the sample holds 110,000 or so clones, and around 87% of those were seen once. The ten largest make up over 7% of the sample.

Material: peripheral blood. The source is a human donor in a cohort sampled during active COVID-19.

In nucleotides, the sequence is TGTGCCAGCAGTTTGTTAACAGGGGGCCGGGATGAAAAACTGTTTTTT. This gives the protein CASSLLTGGRDEKLFF. The chain joins TRBV28 to TRBJ1-4, and TRBD1 aligns with 9 junction nucleotides. Trimming takes 3 bases off V and 6 bases off J; junction bases not matched to a gene: 8. CDR1 and CDR2, per the germline V gene, are MDHEN and SYDVKM. Taken from cysteine to phenylalanine, the CDR3 has 16 residues. The CDR3 DNA has 48 bases and is translated from base 1.